The 25 T cell receptor beta chains presented below share a single source sample, sequenced in a study of shared clonotypes between healthy human individuals. TCRdb's copy holds only in-frame clones and misses some; the assay was immunoSEQ multiplex PCR. The repertoire holds 2.3 million or so clones, roughly 93% seen once, with about 0.41% in the top ten. Sample: naive CD4+ T cells from PBMCs. The subset here: CD45RA+ positively selected. These receptors came from a man younger than 30 in good health. Some clones in this sample may be carry-over from other donors' samples.

The rearrangement joins TRBV7-2 to TRBJ2-1; D unclear. Trimming cost V 1 base and J 8 bases, with 12 bases left between them. The CDR3 is 14 amino acids. CDR1 SGHTA and CDR2 FQGNSA come from the germline V gene. The CDR3: CASSLVSAGYEQFF. CDR3 sequence (DNA): TGTGCCAGCAGCTTAGTATCGGCTGGCTATGAGCAGTTCTTC.

A single count supports this clone. CDR3 loop: CASSVLHSSGANVLTF. The CDR3 coding sequence is TGTGCCAGCAGCGTCCTTCACAGCTCTGGGGCCAACGTCCTGACTTTC. The chain links TRBV9 to TRBJ2-6; D not resolved. The CDR3 is 16 residues long. Trimming stripped 2 bases from V and 0 bases from J, with 9 bases between. The germline V gene has CDR1 SGDLS and CDR2 YYNGEE. The variable domain in full, with the rest retrieved from reference TRBV9 and TRBJ2-6, is DSGVTQTPKHLITATGQRVTLRCSPRSGDLSVYWYQQSLDQGLQFLIQYYNGEERAKGNILERFSAQQFPDLHSELNLSSLELGDSALYFCASSVLHSSGANVLTFGAGSRLTVL.

J is TRBJ2-2 and V is TRBV10-2, with 10 bases that match TRBD2. With 3 bases clipped from V and 2 bases from J, the junction kept 3 bases outside the gene matches. The CDR3 is 16 residues long. Germline V gives CDR1 WSHSY, CDR2 SAAADI. The CDR3: CASSEGLAANTGELFF. CDR3 nucleotides: TGCGCCAGCAGTGAAGGACTAGCGGCTAACACCGGGGAGCTGTTTTTT.

In its sample, this clone was seen a few times. This chain joins TRBV10-1 and TRBJ1-1; D is uncertain. Trimming took 2 bases from V and 6 from J, leaving 13 bases between them. The germline gives CDR1 WNHNN, CDR2 SYGVQD (reference sequence). This CDR3 region has 14 residues. As DNA, the CDR3 is TGCGCCAGCAGTGAGCGTCCGGGGATAGCTGAAGCTTTCTTT. Translation: CASSERPGIAEAFF.

This chain connects TRBV4-1 to TRBJ2-5; possible D gene TRBD2, 5 bases. Trimming left V 4 bases short and J 1 base short, with 10 bases between. CDR1 and CDR2 from the germline V gene are MGHRA and YSYEKL. This CDR3 has 14 residues. The CDR3 DNA is TGCGCCAGCAGCCGCTTGGAGGTCCAAGAGACCCAGTACTTC. Translated, it gives CASSRLEVQETQYF.

The sample holds a few counts of this clone. This chain connects TRBV10-3 to TRBJ2-7; D unclear. The CDR3 spans 12 residues. Germline CDR1 reads ENHRY; CDR2 reads SYGVKD. Between the trimmed V and J ends, which lost 8 bases and 2 bases, there was a span of 10 bases. The CDR3 sequence is CAIGQDAYEQYF. The CDR3 region has the DNA TGTGCCATCGGGCAGGATGCCTACGAGCAGTACTTC.

The chain uses TRBV28 and TRBJ1-3, with TRBD1 matching 10 bases. Trimming at V came to 5 bases and at J to 2 bases, leaving 6 bases not matched to a gene. Germline lookup yields CDR1 MDHEN and CDR2 SYDVKM. The CDR3 has 16 residues. The CDR3 DNA reads TGTGCCAGCAGTGAATGGGGACAGGGGACTGGAAACACCATATATTTT. Amino acid sequence: CASSEWGQGTGNTIYF.

The chain recombines TRBV10-1 with TRBJ1-1; D gene ambiguous. V lost 8 bases, J lost 3 bases, and 10 bases lay in between. This CDR3 comprises 12 residues. Germline loops: CDR1 WNHNN, CDR2 SYGVQD (reference sequence). The CDR3 protein is CASRAGDTEAFF. The CDR3 region has the DNA TGCGCCAGCCGGGCTGGGGACACTGAAGCTTTCTTT.

The CDR3 DNA is TGTGCCAGCAGTTTAGTAAGGGGGCATGGGCAGGGGACCTATGGCTACACCTTC. Protein: CASSLVRGHGQGTYGYTF. J is TRBJ1-2 and V is TRBV28; 7 bases map to TRBD1. The germline gives CDR1 MDHEN, CDR2 SYDVKM. CDR3 size: 18 residues. Trimming at V came to 2 bases and at J to 4 bases, leaving 16 bases not matched to a gene.

This clone turned up a few times. V and J are TRBV18 and TRBJ1-1; possible D gene TRBD1, 5 bases. The CDR3 contains 14 residues. V gave up 6 bases and J gave up 4 bases, with 15 bases separating them. Germline V gives CDR1 KGHSH, CDR2 LQKENI. CDR3 nucleotides: TGTGCCAGCTCTCAACCCCAGGGAGGCACTGAAGCTTTCTTT. Its protein is CASSQPQGGTEAFF.

Of note for this clone: The sample contains more than one DNA sequence encoding this CDR3. The chain links TRBV9 to TRBJ2-1; 10 bases line up with TRBD1. V was pared by 2 bases and J by 8 bases, with 4 bases of the junction left unmatched. The germline CDR1 and CDR2 sequences are SGDLS and YYNGEE. This CDR3 spans 14 amino acids. The CDR3 coding sequence is TGTGCCAGCAGCGTGGGACAGGGGAGGTATGAGCAGTTCTTC. It yields the protein CASSVGQGRYEQFF.

The CDR3 loop is CASSLGQGRRQPQHF. In DNA form, the CDR3 reads TGTGCCAGCAGCTTGGGACAGGGGAGGAGGCAGCCCCAGCATTTT. V is TRBV7-2 and J is TRBJ1-5; 10 nucleotides line up with TRBD1. The junction had 6 bases not matched to a gene; V was cut back by 3 bases and J by 7 bases. This CDR3 is 15 amino acids long. Germline V gene sequence: CDR1 SGHTA, CDR2 FQGNSA. Looking up the rest from reference TRBV7-2 and TRBJ1-5 gives the full variable domain: GAGVSQSPSNKVTEKGKDVELRCDPISGHTALYWYRQSLGQGLEFLIYFQGNSAPDKSGLPSDRFSAERTGGSVSTLTIQRTQQEDSAVYLCASSLGQGRRQPQHFGDGTRLSIL.

The CDR3: CASSPGPGRAEAFF. The CDR3 coding sequence is TGTGCCAGCAGTCCGGGACCGGGGAGGGCTGAAGCTTTCTTT. The J gene is TRBJ1-1, the V gene TRBV28; perhaps TRBD1 as D (5 bases). Between the trimmed V and J ends, which lost 5 bases and 6 bases, there was a span of 16 bases. The CDR3 totals 14 residues. CDR1 and CDR2 from the germline V gene are MDHEN and SYDVKM.

The V and J genes are TRBV27 and TRBJ2-3; D is unclear. This CDR3 is built from 14 residues. With 6 bases removed from V and 1 base from J, the gap between germline ends came to 11 bases. Germline V lookup: CDR1 MNHEY, CDR2 SMNVEV (reference sequence). As DNA, the CDR3 is TGTGCCAGCAGCCCACTGGGCGGCACAGATACGCAGTATTTT. Its protein product is CASSPLGGTDTQYF.

This sequence joins TRBV30 and TRBJ1-5; D might be TRBD1 (6 bases). Germline V lookup: CDR1 GTSNPN, CDR2 SVGIG (reference sequence). There are 15 residues in the CDR3. With 0 bases removed from V and 3 bases from J, the gap between germline ends came to 12 bases. Here the CDR3 DNA reads TGTGCCTGGAGTGTACAGGGCCGCGACAATCAGCCCCAGCATTTT. It codes for CAWSVQGRDNQPQHF.

As regards this clone: Additional DNA sequences in this sample encode the identical CDR3. This sequence joins TRBV7-3 and TRBJ1-1; D is undetermined. Deletions cut 0 bases from V and 1 base from J, with 6 bases between. CDR1 SGHTA and CDR2 FQGTGA come from the germline V gene. This CDR3 is 14 amino acids long. The CDR3 loop reads CASSLTAANTEAFF. In DNA form, the CDR3 reads TGTGCCAGCAGCTTAACGGCGGCGAACACTGAAGCTTTCTTT.

This chain links TRBV4-3 with TRBJ2-5; no clear D. CDR1 and CDR2 from the germline V gene are LGHNA and YSLEER. V shed 1 base and J shed 5 bases, with 17 bases lying between them. The CDR3 totals 16 residues. In DNA form, the CDR3 reads TGCGCCAGCAGCCAAGGTCGTAGCCAGCGTGGGGAGACCCAGTACTTC. Protein product: CASSQGRSQRGETQYF.

The chain is built from TRBV7-9 and TRBJ1-1, with D possibly being TRBD1 (5 bases). This CDR3 is built from 14 residues. V was pared by 7 bases and J by 0 bases, with 12 bases between. In germline, CDR1 is SEHNR, CDR2 FQNEAQ (reference sequence). In nucleotides, the CDR3 is TGTGCCAGCACAAAACAGGTACTGAACACTGAAGCTTTCTTT. Its protein product is CASTKQVLNTEAFF.

The rearrangement links TRBV6-1 to TRBJ1-4; 8 bases align to TRBD1. The J segment lost 8 bases and the V segment lost 8 bases, leaving 10 bases of the junction unmatched. CDR1 is MNHNS and CDR2 is SASEGT in the germline V gene. The CDR3 loop spans 14 amino acids. The DNA for the CDR3 is TGTGCCAGCCGGGGGACAGGCCGAGGAGAAAAACTGTTTTTT. Encoded protein: CASRGTGRGEKLFF.

The chain is built from TRBV28 and TRBJ2-7, with 10 bases fitting TRBD2. CDR1 and CDR2 (germline): MDHEN, SYDVKM. The CDR3 extends over 16 amino acids. Trimming took 8 bases from V and 5 from J; bases not matched to a gene: 15. The CDR3 is CASSLGPSGRAHEQYF. CDR3 coding DNA: TGTGCCAGCTCCTTAGGCCCCAGCGGGAGGGCCCACGAGCAGTACTTC.

The J gene is TRBJ2-3, the V gene TRBV5-1; the match to TRBD2 covers 8 bases. This CDR3 is built from 18 residues. Germline V gives CDR1 SGHRS, CDR2 YFSETQ. Losses at the gene ends were 2 bases for V and 0 bases for J; bases not matched to a gene: 11. CDR3: CASSLPVTSGASTDTQYF. The CDR3 DNA reads as TGCGCCAGCAGCTTACCAGTCACTAGCGGAGCCAGCACAGATACGCAGTATTTT.

The V gene is TRBV28, the J gene TRBJ2-7, with 10 positions matching TRBD1. J lost 5 bases, V lost 5 bases, and 9 bases had no gene match. This CDR3 contains 15 residues. CDR1 MDHEN and CDR2 SYDVKM come from the germline V gene. The CDR3 protein is CASSPPDRGRDEQYF. DNA of the CDR3: TGTGCCAGCAGTCCACCAGACAGGGGGCGGGACGAGCAGTACTTC. The full variable domain, its missing parts supplied by reference TRBV28 and TRBJ2-7, is DVKVTQSSRYLVKRTGEKVFLECVQDMDHENMFWYRQDPGLGLRLIYFSYDVKMKEKGDIPEGYSVSREKKERFSLILESASTNQTSMYLCASSPPDRGRDEQYFGPGTRLTVT.

The chain recombines TRBV25-1 with TRBJ2-2, with a weak D call TRBD2 (7 bases). This CDR3 is 15 amino acids long. The V gene lost 3 bases and the J gene lost 5 bases, with 13 bases spanning the gap. Germline lookup yields CDR1 MGHDK and CDR2 SYGVNS. This chain's CDR3 is CASSEGGASTGELFF. The CDR3 DNA sequence: TGTGCCAGCAGTGAGGGGGGGGCCTCAACCGGGGAGCTGTTTTTT.

This sequence joins TRBV4-1 and TRBJ2-7; possibly TRBD2 for D (5 bases). In germline, CDR1 is MGHRA, CDR2 YSYEKL. The ends were cut back, 1 base at V and 6 bases at J, with 10 bases in the middle. The CDR3 has 13 residues. The CDR3 spells CASSQGLALEQYF. As DNA, the CDR3 is TGCGCCAGCAGCCAAGGTTTAGCGCTCGAGCAGTACTTC.

The CDR3 bases are TGTGCCAGTAGTATAACAGCGGGAGGCCCCTACGAGCAGTACTTC. It encodes CASSITAGGPYEQYF. The chain uses TRBV19 and TRBJ2-7, with 9 bases fitting TRBD2. The CDR3 loop spans 15 amino acids. The germline gives CDR1 LNHDA, CDR2 SQIVND (reference sequence). With 2 bases clipped from V and 2 bases from J, the junction kept 4 bases outside the gene matches.